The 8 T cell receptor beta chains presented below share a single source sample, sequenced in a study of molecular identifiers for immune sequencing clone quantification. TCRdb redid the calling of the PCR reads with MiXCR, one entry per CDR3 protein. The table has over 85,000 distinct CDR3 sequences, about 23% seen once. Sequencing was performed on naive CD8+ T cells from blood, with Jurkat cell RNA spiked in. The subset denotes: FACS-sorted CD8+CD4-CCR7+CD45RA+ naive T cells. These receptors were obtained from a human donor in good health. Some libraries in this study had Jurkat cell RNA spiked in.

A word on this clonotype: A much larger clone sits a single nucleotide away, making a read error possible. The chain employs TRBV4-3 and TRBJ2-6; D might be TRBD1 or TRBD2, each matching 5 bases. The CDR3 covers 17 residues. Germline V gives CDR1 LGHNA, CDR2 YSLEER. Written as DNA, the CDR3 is TGCGCCAGCAGCCAAGATCTGGGCGGGTATGGGGCCGACGTCCTGACTTTC. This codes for CASSQDLGGYGADVLTF.

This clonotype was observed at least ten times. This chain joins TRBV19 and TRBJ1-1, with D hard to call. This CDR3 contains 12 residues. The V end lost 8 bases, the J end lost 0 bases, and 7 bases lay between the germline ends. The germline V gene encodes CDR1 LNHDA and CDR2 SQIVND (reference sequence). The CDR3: CASGDMNTEAFF. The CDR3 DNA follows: TGTGCCAGTGGAGACATGAACACTGAAGCTTTCTTT. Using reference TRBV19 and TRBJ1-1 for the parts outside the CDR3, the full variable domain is DGGITQSPKYLFRKEGQNVTLSCEQNLNHDAMYWYRQDPGQGLRLIYYSQIVNDFQKGDIAEGYSVSREKKESFPLTVTSAQKNPTAFYLCASGDMNTEAFFGQGTRLTVV.

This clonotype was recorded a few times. The CDR3 sequence: CASSQELGGFGTEAFF. CDR3 DNA sequence: TGTGCCAGCAGCCAAGAACTTGGGGGGTTCGGCACTGAAGCTTTCTTT. This chain links TRBV4-2 with TRBJ1-1, with a tentative D call TRBD1 (5 bases). Trimming left V 0 bases short and J 4 bases short, with 15 bases between. CDR3 length equals 16 residues. Germline-derived CDR1 and CDR2 are LGHNA and YNFKEQ.

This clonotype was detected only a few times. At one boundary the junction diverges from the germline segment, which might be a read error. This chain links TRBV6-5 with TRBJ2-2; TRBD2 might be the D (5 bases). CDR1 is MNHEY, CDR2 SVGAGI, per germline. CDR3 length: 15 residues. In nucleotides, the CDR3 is TGTGCCAGCAGTTACGCGACCATTCACACCGGGGAGCTGTCTTTT. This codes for CASSYATIHTGELSF.

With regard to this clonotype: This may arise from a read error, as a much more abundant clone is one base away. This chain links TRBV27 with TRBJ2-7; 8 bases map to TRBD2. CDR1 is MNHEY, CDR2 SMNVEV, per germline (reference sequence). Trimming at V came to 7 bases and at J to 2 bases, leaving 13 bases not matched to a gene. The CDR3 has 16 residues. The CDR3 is CASNPYSQAGAYEQYF. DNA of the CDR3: TGTGCCAGCAATCCATATAGCCAAGCGGGAGCCTACGAGCAGTACTTC.

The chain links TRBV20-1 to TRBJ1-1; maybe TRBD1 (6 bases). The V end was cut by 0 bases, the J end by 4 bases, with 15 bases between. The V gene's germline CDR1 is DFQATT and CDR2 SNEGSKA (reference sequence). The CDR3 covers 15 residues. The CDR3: CSARDRGLKGTEAFF. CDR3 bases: TGCAGTGCTAGAGATAGGGGGTTGAAGGGCACTGAAGCTTTCTTT.

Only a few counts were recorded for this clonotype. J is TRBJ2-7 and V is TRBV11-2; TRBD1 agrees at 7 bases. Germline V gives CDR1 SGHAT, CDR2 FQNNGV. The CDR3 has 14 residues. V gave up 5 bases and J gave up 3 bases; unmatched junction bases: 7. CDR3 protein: CASSPWTGIYEQYF. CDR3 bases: TGTGCCAGCAGCCCCTGGACAGGTATCTACGAGCAGTACTTC.

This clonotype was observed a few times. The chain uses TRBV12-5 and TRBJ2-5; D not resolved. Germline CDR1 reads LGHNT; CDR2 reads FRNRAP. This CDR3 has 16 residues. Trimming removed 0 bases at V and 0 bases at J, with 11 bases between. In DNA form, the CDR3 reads TGTGCTAGTGGTTTGGTACCCGACCGGGACCAAGAGACCCAGTACTTC. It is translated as CASGLVPDRDQETQYF.